A single sample gave rise to the 14 T cell receptor beta chains below, sequenced in a study of blood T cell repertoires in COVID-19. Assay used: immunoSEQ multiplex PCR; TCRdb lists only in-frame clones, some missing. There are more than 95,000 clones in the sample; around 86% occur only once, and 5% to 7.5% lies in the top ten. The sample consisted of peripheral blood. Receptor source: an elderly man with active or convalescent COVID-19.

The chain carries TRBV7-9 and TRBJ1-5; D remains ambiguous. CDR1 is SEHNR and CDR2 is FQNEAQ in the germline V gene (reference sequence). The CDR3 contains 16 residues. With 3 bases removed from V and 4 bases from J, the gap between germline ends came to 16 bases. The CDR3 nucleotides are TGTGCCAGCAGCTTCGGCGGGAGCAGCATTAATCAGCCCCAGCATTTT. Its translation is CASSFGGSSINQPQHF. Full variable domain (missing parts from reference TRBV7-9 and TRBJ1-5): DTGVSQNPRHKITKRGQNVTFRCDPISEHNRLYWYRQTLGQGPEFLTYFQNEAQLEKSRLLSDRFSAERPKGSFSTLEIQRTEQGDSAMYLCASSFGGSSINQPQHFGDGTRLSIL.

This sequence joins TRBV5-1 and TRBJ2-5; no clear D. The CDR3 is 13 residues long. V was clipped by 1 base and J by 5 bases, with 9 bases between them. Germline V gene sequence: CDR1 SGHRS, CDR2 YFSETQ. The CDR3 nucleotides read TGCGCCAGCAGCTTGCCCGAGTATGAGACCCAGTACTTC. Translated, it gives CASSLPEYETQYF.

This chain uses TRBV6-5 with TRBJ2-3; possible D gene TRBD1, 6 bases. The CDR3 is 13 residues long. V was pared by 6 bases and J by 6 bases, with 13 bases between. Germline V lookup: CDR1 MNHEY, CDR2 SVGAGI. For the CDR3, the DNA is TGTGCCAGCAGACGAGGGGGAACCGATACGCAGTATTTT. Its translation is CASRRGGTDTQYF.

This chain connects TRBV10-1 to TRBJ2-7, with 9 bases that match TRBD1. Germline V gives CDR1 WNHNN, CDR2 SYGVQD (reference sequence). The CDR3 extends over 13 amino acids. V lost 6 bases, J lost 5 bases, and 5 bases stayed unmatched. As DNA, the CDR3 is TGCGCCAGCAGGCGGACAGGGGACCACGAGCAGTACTTC. This encodes CASRRTGDHEQYF.

The CDR3 sequence: CASSPGQGGTEAFF. The CDR3 region has the DNA TGTGCCAGCAGCCCGGGACAGGGGGGCACTGAAGCTTTCTTT. V usage is TRBV7-2 and J usage is TRBJ1-1; 11 bases are shared with TRBD1. The CDR3 runs 14 residues. Looked up from germline, CDR1 is SGHTA and CDR2 is FQGNSA. Germline trimming cut 5 bases from V and 4 bases from J; bases unmatched to any gene: 3.

J is TRBJ2-7 and V is TRBV4-2; possibly TRBD1 for D (8 bases). The CDR3 length is 16 residues. Germline lookup yields CDR1 LGHNA and CDR2 YNFKEQ. V lost 3 bases and J 1 base, leaving 16 bases between the germline ends. The CDR3 loop is CASSHGQGGKSYEQYF. CDR3 coding DNA: TGTGCCAGCAGCCATGGACAGGGAGGGAAATCCTACGAGCAGTACTTC.

The rearrangement uses TRBV3-1 (or the pseudogene TRBV3-2) and TRBJ1-1; D is perhaps TRBD1 (5 bases). Germline assignment: CDR1 LGHDT and CDR2 YNNKEL (reference sequence). The CDR3 loop spans 14 amino acids. Trimming removed 5 bases at V and 1 base at J, with 11 bases between. The CDR3 coding sequence is TGTGCCAGCAGCTCCTTGGACAAGAACACTGAAGCTTTCTTT. This codes for CASSSLDKNTEAFF.

The CDR3, as DNA: TGCAGCGTTCAACTAACAGGGGGTTGGGGAGAGACCCAGTACTTC. Its translation: CSVQLTGGWGETQYF. The chain is built from TRBV29-1 and TRBJ2-5; 8 bases agree with TRBD1. The CDR3 has 15 amino acids. From germline, CDR1 is SQVTM and CDR2 ANQGSEA. The junction had 12 bases not matched to a gene; V was cut back by 5 bases and J by 4 bases.

The J gene is TRBJ1-4, the V gene TRBV6-2 or TRBV6-3; D is undetermined. Germline V CDR1 and CDR2: MNHEY, SVGEGT. The V and J ends lost 6 bases and 0 bases respectively, with 11 bases between them. The CDR3 length is 15 residues. The CDR3 sequence is CASSKSRTTNEKLFF. The CDR3 nucleotides are TGTGCCAGCAGCAAGTCCAGGACAACTAATGAAAAACTGTTTTTT.

The rearrangement joins TRBV7-9 to TRBJ1-3, with D tentatively TRBD1 (6 bases). V was clipped by 0 bases and J by 4 bases, with 10 bases between them. This CDR3 is 15 amino acids long. The germline V gene has CDR1 SEHNR and CDR2 FQNEAQ (reference sequence). CDR3 in amino acids: CASSLAGGEGNTIYF. DNA of the CDR3: TGTGCCAGCAGCTTAGCAGGGGGTGAAGGAAACACCATATATTTT.

The table lists this clone with a count of one. The rearrangement uses TRBV2 and TRBJ1-2; D might be TRBD1 (5 bases). CDR1 SNHLY and CDR2 FYNNEI come from the germline V gene. Trimming shortened V by 8 bases and J by 6 bases, and 22 bases separated the two germline ends. The CDR3 covers 15 residues. CDR3: CASCREDTSPHGYTF. For the CDR3, the DNA is TGTGCCAGCTGCCGCGAGGACACCAGCCCCCATGGCTACACCTTC.

The chain combines TRBV7-3 with TRBJ2-1; 11 bases fit TRBD2. CDR1 is SGHTA and CDR2 is FQGTGA in the germline V gene. CDR3 length: 15 amino acids. J gave up 7 bases and V 4 bases, and 6 bases lay outside the gene matches. DNA of the CDR3: TGTGCCAGCAGCTCACTAGCGGGGGCGGGGAATGAGCAGTTCTTC. It codes for CASSSLAGAGNEQFF.

The rearrangement uses TRBV7-2 and TRBJ1-1, with a tentative D call TRBD1 (5 bases). Germline loops: CDR1 SGHTA, CDR2 FQGNSA. The CDR3 consists of 13 residues. V was shortened by 5 bases and J by 0 bases, with 7 bases between the two germline ends. The CDR3 DNA follows: TGTGCCAGCAGCCCAGGGATGAACACTGAAGCTTTCTTT. It yields the protein CASSPGMNTEAFF.

V gene TRBV14 combines with J gene TRBJ1-6, with TRBD1 as a possible D gene (6 bases). CDR1 and CDR2 (germline): SGHDN, FVKESK. V shed 4 bases and J shed 7 bases, with 14 bases lying between them. There are 15 residues in the CDR3. Written as DNA, the CDR3 is TGTGCCAGCAGCCCGATGACAGGAGTAAATTCACCCCTCCACTTT. This codes for CASSPMTGVNSPLHF.